This T cell receptor (beta chain) was captured in a study of control samples from healthy donors and cancer patients. Profiling relied on immunoSEQ multiplex PCR, and the TCRdb table lists in-frame clones only, not all of them. This sample carries 40,000 to 55,000 clones, about nine tenths of them seen once, and the ten largest clones take approximately 1.4%. V was shortened by 5 bases and J by 10 bases, with 18 bases between the two germline ends. This CDR3 is 14 amino acids long. The germline gives CDR1 SGHAT, CDR2 FQNNGV. The sequence derives from a man aged 40-50 years with colorectal cancer. The material sequenced was PBMCs. The chain has TRBV11-2 and TRBJ2-1, with D perhaps matching TRBD1 (6 bases). The CDR3 region is CASSRRYSGEEQFF. The CDR3 DNA sequence: TGTGCCAGCAGCCGGCGCTATTCAGGGGAAGAGCAGTTCTTC.